Listed below are T cell receptor beta chains from one sample, sequenced in a study of regulatory T cells in long-lasting Graves disease. TCRdb used MiXCR to reprocess the multiplex PCR reads, holding one entry per CDR3 protein. The profile shows approximately 400,000 distinct CDR3 sequences, 20% to 30% of them singletons. Sequencing used peripheral blood mononuclear cells (PBMCs), obtained when the disease was refractory, from a patient treated with antithyroid drugs. The source is a female donor with Graves disease. Both conserved end residues are part of each CDR3. The D gene is left open where the match is weak. Some rows have no size entry. The others give once, few or many, or a class for an expanded clone.

few,TRBD1,16,TRBV3-1,TRBJ2-7,TGTGCCAGCAGCCAAGGGTCTCGGACAGGGTCCTACGAGCAGTACTTC,CASSQGSRTGSYEQYF
many,TRBD1,14,TRBV5-6,TRBJ2-5,TGTGCCAGCAGCTTGACTACAGGGGTGGAGACCCAGTACTTC,CASSLTTGVETQYF
few,-,13,TRBV6-5,TRBJ2-7,TGTGCCAGCAGTTACGAGCCGAGGGACGAGCAGTACTTC,CASSYEPRDEQYF
many,-,13,TRBV2,TRBJ1-3,TGTGCCAGCAGTAATGGACCTCTAGACACCATATATTTT,CASSNGPLDTIYF
-,-,13,TRBV20-1,TRBJ2-5,TGCAGTGCTAGATTGCAGTACCAAGAGACCCAGTACTTC,CSARLQYQETQYF
many,TRBD1,19,TRBV28,TRBJ1-5,TGTGCCAGCAGTTCGTCCACCGGGACAGGGGGCGTTAGCAATCAGCCCCAGCATTTT,CASSSSTGTGGVSNQPQHF
few,-,13,TRBV27,TRBJ2-2,TGTGCCAGCAGGGGGGCGGACACCGGGGAGCTGTTTTTT,CASRGADTGELFF
-,TRBD2,14,TRBV11-2,TRBJ2-5,TGTGCCAGCAGCTTAGGGGCGGGGGAAGAGACCCAGTACTTC,CASSLGAGEETQYF
many,-,13,TRBV6-1,TRBJ2-5,TGTGCCAGCAGGCCTACTAGCAAAGAGACCCAGTACTTC,CASRPTSKETQYF
-,-,13,TRBV7-9,TRBJ2-2,TGTGCCAGCAGCCAGGTGGTCACCGGGGAGCTGTTTTTT,CASSQVVTGELFF
-,-,15,TRBV3-2,TRBJ1-6,TGTGCCAGCAGCCAAGACTTTGGGGAGAATTCACCCCTCCACTTT,CASSQDFGENSPLHF
few,-,15,TRBV12-3/TRBV12-4,TRBJ1-1,TGTGCCAGCAGCCCACCCCCTCCCGAGAACACTGAAGCTTTCTTT,CASSPPPPENTEAFF
many,TRBD2,17,TRBV6-1,TRBJ2-7,TGTGCCAGCAGTGAAGTGATTATAGCGGGAGGGCCCTACGAGCAGTACTTC,CASSEVIIAGGPYEQYF
few,TRBD1,14,TRBV19,TRBJ1-1,TGTGCCAGTAGTAACTGGGACAGGGACACTGAAGCTTTCTTT,CASSNWDRDTEAFF
-,-,17,TRBV7-9,TRBJ1-6,TGTGCCAGCAGCTTAGCAAGGTCGGCCTCCTATAATTCACCCCTCCACTTT,CASSLARSASYNSPLHF
few,-,15,TRBV5-6,TRBJ1-2,TGTGCCAGCAGTTGGGACAAACGGACAGAGAATGGCTACACCTTC,CASSWDKRTENGYTF
few,TRBD1,15,TRBV6-1,TRBJ2-7,TGTGCCAGCAGCCCCCCAGGGGGCGTCTCCTACGAGCAGTACTTC,CASSPPGGVSYEQYF
many,-,12,TRBV28,TRBJ2-7,TGTGCCAGCAGTGACGGAAGATACGAGCAGTACTTC,CASSDGRYEQYF
few,-,15,TRBV7-8,TRBJ2-1,TGTGCCAGCAGCTTAGGAGCGGGTAACTACAATGAGCAGTTCTTC,CASSLGAGNYNEQFF
few,-,15,TRBV6-5,TRBJ1-6,TGTGCCAGCAGTTACTCGGGGAGGGGCTCTTCACCCCTCCACTTT,CASSYSGRGSSPLHF
few,TRBD2,16,TRBV20-1,TRBJ2-5,TGCAGTGCTTGGTCCCCCTTAGCGGGAAGTAAAGAGACCCAGTACTTC,CSAWSPLAGSKETQYF
-,TRBD2,16,TRBV2,TRBJ2-7,TGTGCCAGCAGCCCTTTGCAAGCGGGAGTGCTTAACGAGCAGTACTTC,CASSPLQAGVLNEQYF
few,TRBD1,15,TRBV5-1,TRBJ2-7,TGCGCCAGCAGCTCAGGACAGGGGAACAGTTACGGGCAGTACTTC,CASSSGQGNSYGQYF
-,-,15,TRBV19,TRBJ1-5,TGTGCCAGTAGTATAGGGATGAATAGCAATCAGCCCCAGCATTTT,CASSIGMNSNQPQHF
many,TRBD1,16,TRBV6-2/TRBV6-3,TRBJ1-5,TGTGCCAGCAGTGACGCGGACAGGGCAAGAAATCAGCCCCAGCATTTT,CASSDADRARNQPQHF
-,-,14,TRBV30,TRBJ2-5,TGTGCCTGGAGCCCCGGGAGACGCGAAGAGACCCAGTACTTC,CAWSPGRREETQYF
few,TRBD2,15,TRBV19,TRBJ2-1,TGTGCCAGTAGCGGGGGGGGGTCGAGCACCAATGAGCAGTTCTTC,CASSGGGSSTNEQFF
few,-,14,TRBV20-1,TRBJ1-4,TGCAGTGCTAGAGATCGGGGGGCCGGGGAAAAACTGTTTTTT,CSARDRGAGEKLFF
-,TRBD1,13,TRBV2,TRBJ2-1,TGTGCCAGCAGCTCCGGGACAGTGCATGAGCAGTTCTTC,CASSSGTVHEQFF
-,-,13,TRBV7-2,TRBJ2-2,TGTGCCAGCAGCTTAGCAAGGTCCGGGGAGCTGTTTTTT,CASSLARSGELFF
many,-,13,TRBV28,TRBJ2-7,TGTGCCAGCAGTCCTGGACAGATGTACGAGCAGTACTTC,CASSPGQMYEQYF
many,-,13,TRBV2,TRBJ2-6,TGTGCCAGCGCCCCCTCTGGGGCCAACGTCCTGACTTTC,CASAPSGANVLTF
many,-,12,TRBV28,TRBJ2-7,TGTGCCAGCAGTTTATGGGTGGAGGGTACGTACTTC,CASSLWVEGTYF
-,TRBD1,18,TRBV9,TRBJ1-2,TGTGCCAGCAGCGTCGAAGTGAGGCCGGGACAGGACCCCTATGGCTACACCTTC,CASSVEVRPGQDPYGYTF
few,TRBD2,15,TRBV27,TRBJ2-7,TGTGCCAGCAGTTTTACTAGCGGGGCCTCGTACGAGCAGTACTTC,CASSFTSGASYEQYF
-,-,15,TRBV20-1,TRBJ1-5,TGCAGTGTACCGGGGGGACGAGGACACAATCAGCCCCAGCATTTT,CSVPGGRGHNQPQHF
-,TRBD1,15,TRBV5-1,TRBJ1-1,TGCGCCAGCAGCCGACAGGGGGCAAGTGGCACTGAAGCTTTCTTT,CASSRQGASGTEAFF
-,TRBD1,15,TRBV27,TRBJ1-2,TGTGCCAGCAGGACCCAGGCTCAGGGGGACTATGGCTACACCTTC,CASRTQAQGDYGYTF
-,-,17,TRBV6-5,TRBJ1-6,TGTGCCAGCAGTTCCGGACAGCATAGCTCCTATAATTCACCCCTCCACTTT,CASSSGQHSSYNSPLHF
-,-,14,TRBV12-3/TRBV12-4,TRBJ2-7,TGTGCCAACAGTTTTGGCGAGAGCTCCTACGAGCAGTACTTC,CANSFGESSYEQYF
-,-,13,TRBV29-1,TRBJ1-5,TGCAGCGTTGTGGTAAACAGCAATCAGCCCCAGCATTTT,CSVVVNSNQPQHF